Below, 16 T cell receptor beta chains from the same sample are listed, as sequenced in a study of blood T cell repertoires in COVID-19. Using immunoSEQ multiplex PCR, the repertoire was profiled, and TCRdb retains in-frame clones only, with some absent. This table has 300,000 or so clones, approximately 83% appearing once. Sequenced material: PBMCs or T cells enriched from blood (not recorded which). Every receptor here comes from a woman between 40 and 50 years old with acute COVID-19.

V and J are TRBV11-2 and TRBJ1-2; the D is unclear. Germline V CDR1 and CDR2: SGHAT, FQNNGV. The CDR3 runs 13 residues. Trimming left V 0 bases short and J 2 bases short, with 4 bases between. CDR3 nucleotide sequence: TGTGCCAGCAGCTTAGAACTGAACTATGGCTACACCTTC. The encoded protein is CASSLELNYGYTF.

This chain joins TRBV12-3 or TRBV12-4 and TRBJ2-3, with TRBD2 matching over 7 bases. The CDR3 contains 13 residues. Germline trimming cut 8 bases from V and 8 bases from J; bases unmatched to any gene: 10. The CDR3 is CASGGGTVATQYF. CDR3 DNA sequence: TGTGCCAGCGGGGGGGGGACCGTGGCTACGCAGTATTTT.

V usage is TRBV2 and J usage is TRBJ1-3; possible D gene TRBD1, 5 bases. V dropped 3 bases and J dropped 6 bases, with 21 bases sitting between them. Germline CDR1 SNHLY, CDR2 FYNNEI. This CDR3 spans 17 amino acids. The CDR3 coding sequence is TGTGCCAGCAGTGATATAAAGGGGATGGGTTCCGCAAACACCATATATTTT. Its protein product is CASSDIKGMGSANTIYF. Full variable domain (missing parts from reference TRBV2 and TRBJ1-3): EPEVTQTPSHQVTQMGQEVILRCVPISNHLYFYWYRQILGQKVEFLVSFYNNEISEKSEIFDDQFSVERPDGSNFTLKIRSTKLEDSAMYFCASSDIKGMGSANTIYFGEGSWLTVV.

The CDR3, as DNA: TGCGCCAGCAGCCAAGAGAGGGAGGGCGGACAGACCCAGTACTTC. Its translation is CASSQEREGGQTQYF. The gene calls are TRBV4-3 and TRBJ2-5; TRBD2 matches 7 bases. Germline V gives CDR1 LGHNA, CDR2 YSLEER. Trimming removed 0 bases from V and 6 bases from J; junction bases left unmatched: 7. CDR3 length equals 15 residues.

The chain joins TRBV9 to TRBJ2-3; 11 positions match TRBD2. V lost 3 bases to trimming and J lost 4 bases; unmatched junction nucleotides: 4. This CDR3 is built from 15 residues. Germline V lookup: CDR1 SGDLS, CDR2 YYNGEE. DNA for the CDR3: TGTGCCAGCAGCGGAACTAGCGGGAGTCCAGATACGCAGTATTTT. Translation: CASSGTSGSPDTQYF.

The J gene is TRBJ2-5, the V gene TRBV5-1; 10 positions match TRBD1. Germline CDR1 SGHRS, CDR2 YFSETQ. The CDR3 is made up of 16 amino acids. V lost 3 bases and J lost 4; bases outside the gene matches: 9. The CDR3 coding sequence is TGCGCCAGCAGCTCCCCCGGGACAGGGGCGGCAGAGACCCAGTACTTC. Translated: CASSSPGTGAAETQYF. Based on the CDR3 plus reference TRBV5-1 and TRBJ2-5, the full variable domain is KAGVTQTPRYLIKTRGQQVTLSCSPISGHRSVSWYQQTPGQGLQFLFEYFSETQRNKGNFPGRFSGRQFSNSRSEMNVSTLELGDSALYLCASSSPGTGAAETQYFGPGTRLLVL.

This clone showed up just a few times. CDR3 in DNA: TGCGCCAGCAGCTTGAGCACAGGGCTCTACGAGCAGTACTTC. Protein product: CASSLSTGLYEQYF. The J gene is TRBJ2-7, the V gene TRBV5-1; weak D call: TRBD1 (6 bases). This CDR3 spans 14 amino acids. Trimming stripped 1 base from V and 3 bases from J, with 11 bases between. Germline V gene lookup returns CDR1 SGHRS and CDR2 YFSETQ.

As regards this clone: Within the sample, other DNA sequences also encode this same CDR3. The V gene is TRBV7-2, the J gene TRBJ1-3; tentatively, D is TRBD1 (6 bases). Germline assignment: CDR1 SGHTA and CDR2 FQGNSA. There are 15 residues in the CDR3. V shed 1 base and J shed 0 bases, with 7 bases lying between them. CDR3: CASSLVGGSGNTIYF. Here the CDR3 DNA reads TGTGCCAGCAGCTTAGTAGGGGGCTCTGGAAACACCATATATTTT.

The gene calls are TRBV11-2 and TRBJ2-2; D possibly corresponds to TRBD2 (5 bases). Germline CDR1 and CDR2: SGHAT and FQNNGV. Trimming shortened V by 3 bases and J by 4 bases, and 15 bases separated the two germline ends. The CDR3 length is 16 residues. The CDR3 spells CASSFLAGSGTGELFF. CDR3 nucleotides: TGTGCCAGCAGCTTCCTGGCGGGTTCGGGCACCGGGGAGCTGTTTTTT.

The chain employs TRBV4-1 and TRBJ2-7, with a possible D match to TRBD2 (6 bases). Trimming took off 0 bases at V and 3 bases at J, with 18 bases between the two ends. Germline CDR1 MGHRA, CDR2 YSYEKL. The CDR3 runs to 17 residues. CDR3 DNA: TGCGCCAGCAGCCAAGATAGGACTACTTCATTTTTCTACGAGCAGTACTTC. Translating it yields CASSQDRTTSFFYEQYF.

The chain carries TRBV28 and TRBJ2-6; the D gene is possibly TRBD2 (6 bases). The V end lost 2 bases, the J end lost 2 bases, and 31 bases lay between the germline ends. Germline values: CDR1 MDHEN, CDR2 SYDVKM. This CDR3 region has 23 residues. The CDR3 loop reads CASSLEMEWETSIRAAGANVLTF. The DNA of the CDR3 is TGTGCCAGCAGTTTAGAGATGGAGTGGGAGACTAGTATAAGGGCCGCTGGGGCCAACGTCCTGACTTTC.

The chain links TRBV7-8 to TRBJ2-7; tentatively, D is TRBD1 (5 bases). The germline V gene encodes CDR1 SGHVS and CDR2 FQNEAQ. The CDR3 length is 15 residues. V shed 1 base and J shed 5 bases, with 15 bases lying between them. CDR3 sequence reads: CASSLGTGRYDEQYF. The DNA of the CDR3 is TGTGCCAGCAGCTTAGGAACAGGTCGGTACGACGAGCAGTACTTC.

The chain links TRBV11-3 to TRBJ2-5; 12 nucleotides align to TRBD2. The germline CDR1 and CDR2 sequences are SGHNT and YENEEA. This CDR3 is 19 amino acids long. V lost 1 base to trimming and J lost 3 bases; unmatched junction nucleotides: 12. The CDR3 DNA is TGTGCCAGCAGCTTAGTGGAGACTAGCGGGAGTTCCCGGGAAGAGACCCAGTACTTC. This codes for CASSLVETSGSSREETQYF.

This chain joins TRBV29-1 and TRBJ1-2, with D perhaps matching TRBD1 (6 bases). Germline V gives CDR1 SQVTM, CDR2 ANQGSEA. The CDR3 totals 13 residues. V lost 5 bases and J 13 bases, leaving 23 bases between the germline ends. CDR3 in amino acids: CSVLSGAEFVGTF. CDR3 sequence (DNA): TGCAGCGTTCTGTCAGGGGCCGAGTTCGTAGGCACCTTC. The entire variable domain, with the rest obtained from reference TRBV29-1 and TRBJ1-2, is as follows: SAVISQKPSRDICQRGTSLTIQCQVDSQVTMMFWYRQQPGQSLTLIATANQGSEATYESGFVIDKFPISRPNLTFSTLTVSNMSPEDSSIYLCSVLSGAEFVGTFGSGTRLTVV.

This clone was counted only a few times. This chain's CDR3 is CASSLSLAGETKNILYEQYF. DNA for the CDR3: TGTGCCAGCTCACTTTCTCTAGCGGGAGAAACCAAGAACATACTCTACGAGCAGTACTTC. This chain uses TRBV18 with TRBJ2-7; 10 positions agree with TRBD2. The germline gives CDR1 KGHSH, CDR2 LQKENI. Trimming removed 4 bases from V and 3 bases from J; junction bases left unmatched: 21. The CDR3 runs to 20 residues.

The rearrangement joins TRBV5-6 to TRBJ1-3; D is perhaps TRBD1 (5 bases). The germline gives CDR1 SGHDT, CDR2 YYEEEE. The CDR3 runs to 16 residues. Deletions cut 4 bases from V and 0 bases from J, with 14 bases between. The CDR3 DNA is TGTGCCAGCAGCCGCGCGGGGCCGACCTCTGGAAACACCATATATTTT. It specifies CASSRAGPTSGNTIYF.